This TCR beta chain was retrieved from a study of metastatic and nonmetastatic thyroid tumors. In its sample, this clone was seen many times. The V and J ends lost 2 bases and 3 bases respectively, with 2 bases between them. CDR3 length equals 12 residues. The germline V gene has CDR1 SGDLS and CDR2 YYNGEE. Source study methods: To classify distant metastasis in papillary thyroid cancer, a model was built from CDR3 differences across clinicopathological groups. TCRdb redid the clone calls on the PCR reads using MiXCR. TCRdb assigned the V and J calls; the authors' analysis was not used. The data contain more than 20,000 clones, 10% to 15% of them singletons. None of the patients had undergone any treatment ahead of thyroid surgery.

This chain connects TRBV9 to TRBJ2-2; D not certain. Source material: blood. The sequence was collected from a female donor with papillary thyroid cancer or a benign thyroid nodule (not recorded which). Some clones in this sample may be carry-over from other donors' samples. The CDR3 sequence is CASSVHTGELFF. DNA of the CDR3: TGTGCCAGCAGCGTCCACACCGGGGAGCTGTTTTTT.